A single sample gave rise to the 5 T cell receptor beta chains below, sequenced in a study of regulatory T cells in long-lasting Graves disease. Documented time point: newly diagnosed GD, antithyroid drugs for less than 3 months. RNA extracted from PBMCs served as the sequencing template. Investigators prepared the TCR beta libraries by applying iRepertoire HTBI primers and Arm-PCR of CDR3 regions. Each CDR3 protein gets one entry after TCRdb re-called the multiplex PCR reads with MiXCR. The repertoire holds about 620,000 distinct CDR3 sequences, with around 15% as singletons. These data are also associated with another study on T cells in Graves' hyperthyroidism and ophthalmopathy.

This sample comprised peripheral blood mononuclear cells (PBMCs), obtained at new diagnosis, from a patient treated with antithyroid drugs. All receptors come from a woman between 25 and 40 years old with Graves disease.

This clonotype came up a few times. The chain recombines TRBV30 with TRBJ2-3; 8 bases match TRBD2. The CDR3 sequence is 13 residues long. Germline V gives CDR1 GTSNPN, CDR2 SVGIG (reference sequence). V shed 7 bases, J shed 4 bases, and the junction held 7 bases outside the gene matches. CDR3 in amino acids: CASQASGPDTQYF. CDR3 nucleotide sequence: TGTGCCTCCCAGGCTAGCGGGCCAGATACGCAGTATTTT.

This clonotype was seen repeatedly, ten times or more. The chain is built from TRBV12-3 or TRBV12-4 and TRBJ1-6, with 7 nucleotides matching TRBD1. The CDR3 spans 14 residues. V lost 6 bases and J lost 7; bases outside the gene matches: 6. CDR3 loop: CASRVRGVNSPLHF. The CDR3 DNA reads as TGTGCCAGCAGGGTCAGGGGGGTAAATTCACCCCTCCACTTT.

The V call is TRBV6-1, the J call TRBJ1-5; D remains ambiguous. Germline CDR1 and CDR2: MNHNS and SASEGT. There are 12 residues in the CDR3. V was shortened by 6 bases and J by 7 bases, with 10 bases between the two germline ends. In DNA form, the CDR3 reads TGTGCCAGCAGGGCAACGAGACAGCCCCAGCATTTT. Translated: CASRATRQPQHF.

The chain combines TRBV20-1 with TRBJ2-3; the D gene is possibly TRBD2 (6 bases). Trimming left V 6 bases short and J 1 base short, with 14 bases between. Germline CDR1 reads DFQATT; CDR2 reads SNEGSKA (reference sequence). The CDR3 consists of 14 residues. In DNA form, the CDR3 reads TGCAGTGCCCCCCCCGGAGGGGGCACAGATACGCAGTATTTT. As protein: CSAPPGGGTDTQYF.

Ten or more counts support this clonotype. J is TRBJ2-5 and V is TRBV7-2; 7 bases align to TRBD1. CDR1 is SGHTA and CDR2 is FQGNSA in the germline V gene. The CDR3 has 12 amino acids. V gave up 5 bases and J gave up 5 bases; unmatched junction bases: 2. The CDR3 DNA is TGTGCCAGCAGCACAGGGGAGGAGACCCAGTACTTC. It is translated as CASSTGEETQYF.